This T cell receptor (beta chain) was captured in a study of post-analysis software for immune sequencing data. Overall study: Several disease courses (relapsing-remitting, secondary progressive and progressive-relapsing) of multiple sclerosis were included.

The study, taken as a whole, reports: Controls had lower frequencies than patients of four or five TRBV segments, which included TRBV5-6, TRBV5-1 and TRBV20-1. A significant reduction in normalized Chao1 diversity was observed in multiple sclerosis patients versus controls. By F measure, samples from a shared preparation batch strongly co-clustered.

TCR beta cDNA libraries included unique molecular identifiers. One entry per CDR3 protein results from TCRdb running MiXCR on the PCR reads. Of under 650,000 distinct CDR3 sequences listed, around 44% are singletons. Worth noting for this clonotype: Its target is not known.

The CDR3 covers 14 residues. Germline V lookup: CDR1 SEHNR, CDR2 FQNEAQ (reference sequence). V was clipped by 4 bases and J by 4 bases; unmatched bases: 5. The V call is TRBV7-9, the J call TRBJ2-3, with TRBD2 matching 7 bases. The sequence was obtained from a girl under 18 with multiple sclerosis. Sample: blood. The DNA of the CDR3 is TGTGCCAGCAGCTATGGCGGGAGCTCAGATACGCAGTATTTT. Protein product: CASSYGGSSDTQYF.